These T cell receptor beta chains were read from a single sample in a study of CD8 T cells in ankylosing spondylitis. MiXCR was run by TCRdb on the 5' RACE reads, yielding one entry per CDR3 protein. The sample gives around 330,000 distinct CDR3 sequences, more than 9% of which show up once; 9.1% is in the top ten. Sequenced input: blood, either unsorted or a sorted T cell fraction (not recorded which). The source of these receptors is a female donor with ankylosing spondylitis or in good health (not recorded which). Both conserved end residues are part of each CDR3. The order of the fields is V gene, J gene, CDR3 protein.

>TRBV5-1|TRBJ2-4
CASSFGGGMQNIQYF
>TRBV6-4|TRBJ2-1
CASSDSPTSRTEQFF
>TRBV27|TRBJ2-1
CASQRLTSGSYNEQFF
>TRBV28|TRBJ2-3
CASKLGASTDTQYF
>TRBV7-2|TRBJ2-7
CASSFRAEQYF
>TRBV5-6|TRBJ2-2
CASSFLHQDTGELFF
>TRBV6-6|TRBJ1-2
CATKSEGSVGYTF
>TRBV3-1|TRBJ2-1
CASSPPGGLAGYNEQFF
>TRBV20-1|TRBJ2-2
CSARVGLAQNTGELFF
>TRBV3-1|TRBJ2-7
CASSLLIASGEQYF
>TRBV11-1|TRBJ1-2
CASRMTGVRRGGYTF
>TRBV10-3|TRBJ2-1
CAISESSGRITYNEQFF
>TRBV28|TRBJ2-7
CASRPRGRVGEQYF
>TRBV20-1|TRBJ2-7
CSATRGVSYEQYF
>TRBV7-2|TRBJ1-6
CASSFVPGTLHF
>TRBV12-3/TRBV12-4|TRBJ1-4
CASSPQGAYNEKLFF
>TRBV7-6|TRBJ2-2
CASSHRLAGGTTGELFF
>TRBV29-1|TRBJ2-1
CSVDPAGLYNEQFF
>TRBV12-3/TRBV12-4|TRBJ2-1
CASSTGGPYNEQFF
>TRBV29-1|TRBJ2-7
CSVGTGRMDEQYF
>TRBV7-9|TRBJ1-2
CASSPPRRGYGYTF
>TRBV7-2|TRBJ1-2
CASASSDRDYTF
>TRBV20-1|TRBJ1-5
CSASYSTGADQPQHF
>TRBV6-2/TRBV6-3|TRBJ2-5
CASGQNQETQYF
>TRBV5-1|TRBJ2-7
CASQPDRNTYEQYF
>TRBV28|TRBJ1-2
CASSSDRVLYGYTF
>TRBV10-3|TRBJ2-1
CAISESRSGANEQFF